Listed below are T cell receptor beta chains from one sample, sequenced in a study of neoadjuvant nivolumab and ipilimumab in lung cancer. The assay was immunoSEQ multiplex PCR, and TCRdb's table has in-frame clones only and misses some. The sample holds some 13,000 clones, about two thirds seen once. The material sequenced was peripheral blood, taken after neoadjuvant nivolumab, alone or with ipilimumab, at or shortly before surgery. All receptors come from an adult with non-small cell lung cancer. The CDR3 runs from the conserved cysteine through the conserved F or W. The order of the fields is CDR3 protein, CDR3 DNA, V gene, clone size, D gene, J gene. D genes are given only for firm matches. A clone size is listed for some rows: how often the clone was seen (once, few, many), or a class if it is expanded.

CDR3 protein: CASSRGARADGYTF
CDR3 DNA: TGTGCCAGCTCACGGGGTGCACGCGCCGATGGCTACACCTTC
V gene: TRBV18
clone size: NA
D gene: NA
J gene: TRBJ1-2

CDR3 protein: CASSLDSNTEAFF
CDR3 DNA: TGTGCCAGCAGCCTCGACAGTAACACTGAAGCTTTCTTT
V gene: TRBV7-9
clone size: NA
D gene: NA
J gene: TRBJ1-1

CDR3 protein: CATGRDISNQPQHF
CDR3 DNA: TGTGCCACTGGACGGGACATTAGCAATCAGCCCCAGCATTTT
V gene: TRBV19
clone size: few
D gene: NA
J gene: TRBJ1-5

CDR3 protein: CASSPRQGYSTFF
CDR3 DNA: TGTGCCAGCTCACCGAGGCAGGGTTATAGTACTTTCTTT
V gene: TRBV18
clone size: NA
D gene: NA
J gene: TRBJ1-1

CDR3 protein: CASSGQISYEQYF
CDR3 DNA: TGTGCCAGCAGCGGACAGATCTCCTACGAGCAGTACTTC
V gene: TRBV7-9
clone size: few
D gene: NA
J gene: TRBJ2-7

CDR3 protein: CSHLVQGAGETQYF
CDR3 DNA: TGCAGCCACCTGGTACAGGGGGCGGGGGAGACCCAGTACTTC
V gene: TRBV29-1
clone size: few
D gene: TRBD1
J gene: TRBJ2-5

CDR3 protein: CASSAPSATDTQYF
CDR3 DNA: TGTGCCAGCAGCGCCCCATCAGCGACGGATACGCAGTATTTT
V gene: TRBV7-2
clone size: once
D gene: NA
J gene: TRBJ2-3

CDR3 protein: CASSLGTSTFVRTDTQYF
CDR3 DNA: TGTGCCAGCAGCTTAGGCACGTCGACATTCGTTCGCACAGATACGCAGTATTTT
V gene: TRBV7-9
clone size: once
D gene: NA
J gene: TRBJ2-3

CDR3 protein: CASSLGPAGGYTF
CDR3 DNA: TGTGCCAGCAGCTTAGGCCCCGCAGGGGGCTACACCTTC
V gene: TRBV11-3
clone size: NA
D gene: NA
J gene: TRBJ1-2

CDR3 protein: CSVGGLAGSYEQYF
CDR3 DNA: TGCAGCGTGGGGGGACTAGCGGGATCCTACGAGCAGTACTTC
V gene: TRBV29-1
clone size: few
D gene: TRBD2
J gene: TRBJ2-7

CDR3 protein: CASSPGTSGYEQYF
CDR3 DNA: TGCGCCAGCAGCCCCGGGACTAGCGGCTACGAGCAGTACTTC
V gene: TRBV5-1
clone size: NA
D gene: TRBD2
J gene: TRBJ2-7

CDR3 protein: CASSLGGNEKLFF
CDR3 DNA: TGTGCCAGCAGCTTAGGAGGTAATGAAAAACTGTTTTTT
V gene: TRBV7-2
clone size: NA
D gene: NA
J gene: TRBJ1-4

CDR3 protein: CASSRPQNGYTF
CDR3 DNA: TGTGCCAGCTCACGTCCACAGAATGGCTACACCTTC
V gene: TRBV18
clone size: NA
D gene: NA
J gene: TRBJ1-2

CDR3 protein: CASSLAHNTDTQYF
CDR3 DNA: TGTGCCAGCAGCTTAGCCCACAACACAGATACGCAGTATTTT
V gene: TRBV7-9
clone size: NA
D gene: NA
J gene: TRBJ2-3

CDR3 protein: CASSLTVNTEAFF
CDR3 DNA: TGCGCCAGCAGCCTGACAGTGAACACTGAAGCTTTCTTT
V gene: TRBV5-1
clone size: NA
D gene: NA
J gene: TRBJ1-1

CDR3 protein: CASKPSWGGDEQYF
CDR3 DNA: TGTGCCAGCAAGCCCTCGTGGGGCGGGGACGAGCAGTACTTC
V gene: TRBV6-1
clone size: NA
D gene: NA
J gene: TRBJ2-7

CDR3 protein: CASSRTGGVGSTQYF
CDR3 DNA: TGCGCCAGCAGCCGGACAGGGGGCGTTGGGAGTACGCAGTATTTT
V gene: TRBV5-1
clone size: NA
D gene: TRBD1
J gene: TRBJ2-3

CDR3 protein: CASSLAGGYGYTF
CDR3 DNA: TGTGCCAGCAGCTTGGCCGGGGGCTATGGCTACACCTTC
V gene: TRBV7-9
clone size: NA
D gene: NA
J gene: TRBJ1-2

CDR3 protein: CASSFPTSGAYEQYF
CDR3 DNA: TGTGCCAGCAGCTTTCCAACTAGCGGGGCCTACGAGCAGTACTTC
V gene: TRBV7-9
clone size: few
D gene: TRBD2
J gene: TRBJ2-7

CDR3 protein: CASSEQGQGGYTF
CDR3 DNA: TGTGCCAGCAGCGAGCAGGGACAGGGTGGCTACACCTTC
V gene: TRBV7-2
clone size: once
D gene: TRBD1
J gene: TRBJ1-2

CDR3 protein: CAISMRLEETQYF
CDR3 DNA: TGTGCCATCAGTATGCGCCTAGAAGAGACCCAGTACTTC
V gene: TRBV10-3
clone size: many
D gene: NA
J gene: TRBJ2-5

CDR3 protein: CASSPQERETQYF
CDR3 DNA: TGTGCCAGCTCACCGCAGGAACGGGAGACCCAGTACTTC
V gene: TRBV18
clone size: NA
D gene: NA
J gene: TRBJ2-5

CDR3 protein: CASSNRGGQWETQYF
CDR3 DNA: TGTGCTAGCAGCAATAGGGGGGGGCAGTGGGAGACCCAGTACTTC
V gene: TRBV7-7
clone size: NA
D gene: NA
J gene: TRBJ2-5

CDR3 protein: CASSSGTSGRIGYNEQFF
CDR3 DNA: TGTGCCAGCAGCTCGGGGACTAGCGGGAGGATCGGCTACAATGAGCAGTTCTTC
V gene: TRBV11-2
clone size: few
D gene: TRBD2
J gene: TRBJ2-1

CDR3 protein: CASSLAGAGNTEAFF
CDR3 DNA: TGTGCCAGCAGCTTAGCGGGAGCGGGGAACACTGAAGCTTTCTTT
V gene: TRBV7-2
clone size: NA
D gene: NA
J gene: TRBJ1-1

CDR3 protein: CSGTGTDYEQYF
CDR3 DNA: TGCAGCGGAACCGGGACGGACTACGAGCAGTACTTC
V gene: TRBV29-1
clone size: NA
D gene: NA
J gene: TRBJ2-7

CDR3 protein: CASSGGLAGNEQYF
CDR3 DNA: TGTGCCAGTAGTGGGGGACTAGCGGGAAACGAGCAGTACTTC
V gene: TRBV19
clone size: NA
D gene: TRBD2
J gene: TRBJ2-7

CDR3 protein: CASSLSGLPGNTIYF
CDR3 DNA: TGCGCCAGCAGCCTATCGGGACTCCCTGGAAACACCATATATTTT
V gene: TRBV5-1
clone size: NA
D gene: NA
J gene: TRBJ1-3